This T cell receptor beta chain was identified during a study of control samples from healthy donors and cancer patients. TCRdb keeps only in-frame clones here, not all; method: immunoSEQ multiplex PCR. The sample carries around 250,000 clones, over 75% recorded once. The CDR3 is made up of 11 amino acids. Germline V CDR1 and CDR2: SGHNT, YYREEE (reference sequence). Trimming took 5 bases from V and 0 from J, leaving 2 bases between them. The chain joins TRBV5-4 to TRBJ2-5; D is unresolved. The clonotype comes from an older woman with lung cancer. The sequenced sample consisted of PBMCs. In nucleotides, the CDR3 is TGTGCCAGCAGGAACCAAGAGACCCAGTACTTC. This encodes CASRNQETQYF.